Listed below are T cell receptor beta chains from one sample, sequenced in a study of blood T cell repertoires in COVID-19. The method was immunoSEQ multiplex PCR; TCRdb's version includes in-frame clones alone and lacks a portion of them. The table shows roughly 240,000 clones, with approximately 86% occurring only once. The sample consisted of peripheral blood. These receptors were obtained from a woman aged 25 to 45 who had recovered from COVID-19. The CDR3 runs from the conserved cysteine through the conserved F or W. Fields, in order: V gene, D gene, J gene, clone size, CDR3 protein, CDR3 DNA. The D gene is left open where the match is weak. The size field is filled for only some rows; it gives once, few, many or a size class.

>TRBV5-6|-|TRBJ2-1|few
CASSLVAGDRFF
TGTGCCAGCAGCTTGGTGGCAGGGGATCGGTTCTTC
>TRBV27|TRBD1|TRBJ1-2|-
CASSLTGTGNYGYTF
TGTGCCAGCAGTTTAACAGGGACAGGGAACTATGGCTACACCTTC
>TRBV3-1/TRBV3-2|TRBD2|TRBJ2-1|-
CASSHPSVAGDEQFF
TGTGCCAGCAGCCACCCTTCGGTGGCGGGGGATGAGCAGTTCTTC
>TRBV15|TRBD2|TRBJ2-5|-
CATHRDYYQETQYF
TGTGCCACCCACCGGGACTACTACCAAGAGACCCAGTACTTC
>TRBV4-1|-|TRBJ1-3|-
CASSQDIGAGNTIYF
TGCGCCAGCAGCCAAGACATAGGGGCCGGAAACACCATATATTTT
>TRBV3-1/TRBV3-2|TRBD1|TRBJ2-1|-
CASSRQGTSYNEQFF
TGTGCCAGCAGCCGACAGGGTACCTCCTACAATGAGCAGTTCTTC
>TRBV30|-|TRBJ1-1|-
CAWSVFGSTGLSAFF
TGTGCCTGGAGTGTATTTGGTAGTACAGGGCTTAGCGCTTTCTTT
>TRBV7-9|-|TRBJ1-4|-
CASSSYGGSTNEKLFF
TGTGCCAGCAGCTCCTACGGCGGCTCAACTAATGAAAAACTGTTTTTT
>TRBV5-1|TRBD1|TRBJ1-2|-
CASKTGGEYGYTF
TGCGCCAGCAAAACAGGGGGCGAATATGGCTACACCTTC
>TRBV10-2|-|TRBJ2-7|-
CASSGRVSYEQYF
TGCGCCAGCAGTGGGCGGGTCTCCTACGAGCAGTACTTC
>TRBV6-7|TRBD1|TRBJ2-7|-
CARVPGQGAETFYEQYF
TGTGCCAGGGTCCCGGGACAGGGGGCAGAAACTTTTTACGAGCAGTACTTC
>TRBV10-3|TRBD1|TRBJ1-5|-
CAIRDRVNQPQHF
TGTGCCATCAGGGACAGGGTTAATCAGCCCCAGCATTTT
>TRBV19|TRBD2|TRBJ2-3|-
CASSILGLAGGLTDTQYF
TGTGCCAGTAGTATTTTAGGGCTAGCGGGGGGGCTCACAGATACGCAGTATTTT
>TRBV30|TRBD1|TRBJ1-1|-
CAWSIDRGAEAFF
TGTGCCTGGAGTATAGACAGGGGGGCTGAAGCTTTCTTT
>TRBV4-1|-|TRBJ2-6|once
CASSQVGRQPSSGANVLTF
TGCGCCAGCAGCCAAGTGGGCAGGCAGCCCAGCTCTGGGGCCAACGTCCTGACTTTC
>TRBV5-1|-|TRBJ2-2|few
CASSLGQGLAGELFF
TGCGCCAGCAGCTTGGGACAGGGACTCGCCGGGGAGCTGTTTTTT
>TRBV2|-|TRBJ2-7|-
CASSSDSRYEQYF
TGTGCCAGCAGTTCGGACAGCCGCTACGAGCAGTACTTC
>TRBV9|TRBD1|TRBJ1-2|-
CASSVGTGTNYGYTF
TGTGCCAGCAGCGTAGGGACAGGGACTAACTATGGCTACACCTTC
>TRBV2|TRBD2|TRBJ2-4|-
CASGGLAGGPDIQYF
TGTGCCAGCGGCGGACTAGCGGGGGGGCCAGACATTCAGTACTTC
>TRBV7-3|-|TRBJ2-3|once
CASSFYAGAVDTQYF
TGTGCCAGCAGCTTTTACGCGGGGGCCGTAGATACGCAGTATTTT
>TRBV2|-|TRBJ1-1|many
CASSPQGSAFF
TGTGCCAGCAGTCCACAGGGTTCCGCTTTCTTT
>TRBV3-1/TRBV3-2|-|TRBJ2-7|-
CASTPTDSYEQYF
TGTGCCAGCACCCCGACAGATTCCTACGAGCAGTACTTC
>TRBV5-4|TRBD1|TRBJ1-5|few
CASSDGTGNQPQHF
TGTGCCAGCAGCGACGGGACAGGCAATCAGCCCCAGCATTTT
>TRBV5-4|TRBD2|TRBJ2-1|-
CASSLILAGGNEQFF
TGTGCCAGCAGCTTGATTCTAGCGGGGGGGAATGAGCAGTTCTTC
>TRBV7-6|-|TRBJ1-1|-
CASSSRGLNTEAFF
TGTGCCAGCAGCTCGCGGGGCCTGAACACTGAAGCTTTCTTT
>TRBV6-2/TRBV6-3|-|TRBJ1-2|-
CASSSRGQRYGYTF
TGTGCCAGCAGTTCCCGTGGACAGAGGTATGGCTACACCTTC
>TRBV3-1/TRBV3-2|TRBD2|TRBJ2-1|-
CASSPTGLASNNEQFF
TGTGCCAGCAGCCCAACGGGACTAGCGAGCAACAATGAGCAGTTCTTC
>TRBV10-3|TRBD2|TRBJ2-2|-
CAISGPTSGGNTGELFF
TGTGCCATCAGTGGCCCGACTAGCGGGGGGAACACCGGGGAGCTGTTTTTT
>TRBV5-1|-|TRBJ2-7|-
CASRDRANYEQYF
TGCGCCAGCAGGGACAGAGCTAACTACGAGCAGTACTTC
>TRBV7-9|TRBD2|TRBJ2-1|few
CASSFSGGTGNEQFF
TGTGCCAGCAGCTTTAGCGGGGGGACCGGCAATGAGCAGTTCTTC
>TRBV10-3|TRBD2|TRBJ2-1|-
CAISSSMGRTSGSHYHNEQFF
TGTGCCATCTCATCTTCCATGGGCAGGACTAGCGGCTCACATTATCACAATGAGCAGTTCTTC
>TRBV10-3|TRBD1|TRBJ1-4|-
CAISAGQGKEKLFF
TGTGCCATCAGTGCGGGACAGGGGAAGGAAAAACTGTTTTTT
>TRBV7-6|TRBD1|TRBJ2-7|-
CASSAGQATSYEQYF
TGTGCCAGCAGCGCGGGACAGGCGACCTCCTACGAGCAGTACTTC
>TRBV7-2|TRBD2|TRBJ2-1|-
CASSLAGAGGYNEQFF
TGTGCCAGCAGCTTAGCAGGAGCGGGGGGGTACAATGAGCAGTTCTTC
>TRBV18|TRBD1|TRBJ1-2|-
CASSPGRTGGPYGYTF
TGTGCCAGCTCACCCGGTAGGACAGGGGGCCCCTATGGCTACACCTTC
>TRBV11-2|-|TRBJ1-5|few
CASSLGGRLAQPQHF
TGTGCCAGCAGCTTAGGGGGCCGGCTTGCCCAGCCCCAGCATTTT
>TRBV3-1/TRBV3-2|TRBD2|TRBJ2-3|-
CASSKRGGGALPDTQYF
TGTGCCAGCAGTAAAAGGGGCGGGGGGGCCCTCCCAGATACGCAGTATTTT
>TRBV19|-|TRBJ2-1|-
CASSDSKRAIYNEQFF
TGTGCCAGTAGTGACTCAAAGCGGGCGATTTACAATGAGCAGTTCTTC
>TRBV7-8|TRBD1|TRBJ1-2|-
CASSRDRGGYGYTF
TGTGCCAGCAGCCGAGACAGGGGCGGCTATGGCTACACCTTC
>TRBV5-6|TRBD1|TRBJ2-2|-
CASSSTRGLNTGELFF
TGTGCCAGCAGCTCAACCAGGGGGTTGAACACCGGGGAGCTGTTTTTT
>TRBV2|-|TRBJ2-4|-
CASKGQGLDWAKNIQYF
TGTGCCAGCAAAGGGCAGGGGCTTGATTGGGCCAAAAACATTCAGTACTTC
>TRBV2|-|TRBJ2-5|-
CASSEGSYQETQYF
TGTGCCAGCAGTGAAGGCAGTTACCAAGAGACCCAGTACTTC
>TRBV7-2|-|TRBJ2-1|-
CASSLMRGGYNEQFF
TGTGCCAGCAGCTTAATGAGGGGGGGTTACAATGAGCAGTTCTTC
>TRBV3-1/TRBV3-2|-|TRBJ1-5|-
CASSPPHRRGSNQPQHF
TGTGCCAGCAGCCCTCCACATAGACGAGGCAGCAATCAGCCCCAGCATTTT
>TRBV6-4|TRBD2|TRBJ2-5|few
CARKWTSGGEETQYF
TGTGCCCGCAAGTGGACTAGCGGGGGGGAAGAGACCCAGTACTTC
>TRBV5-1|-|TRBJ2-7|once
CASSSTGEAYEQYF
TGCGCCAGCAGCTCAACAGGGGAGGCCTACGAGCAGTACTTC
>TRBV11-1|-|TRBJ1-1|-
CASSLDSGEAFF
TGTGCCAGCAGCTTAGATTCGGGTGAAGCTTTCTTT
>TRBV7-2|-|TRBJ2-5|-
CASSSPTRAGPETQYF
TGTGCCAGCAGCTCTCCGACTAGGGCGGGCCCAGAGACCCAGTACTTC
>TRBV10-3|TRBD1|TRBJ2-1|few
CAVGQEAHNEQFF
TGTGCCGTTGGACAGGAGGCGCACAATGAGCAGTTCTTC
>TRBV3-1/TRBV3-2|-|TRBJ1-5|-
CASSPRIGRPQHF
TGTGCCAGCAGCCCCCGCATAGGGAGGCCCCAGCATTTT
>TRBV5-1|TRBD1|TRBJ2-5|few
CASSLVGQAQETQYF
TGCGCCAGCAGCTTGGTGGGACAGGCCCAAGAGACCCAGTACTTC
>TRBV10-3|-|TRBJ2-5|-
CAISEPPGTQETQYF
TGTGCCATCAGTGAACCCCCGGGAACCCAAGAGACCCAGTACTTC
>TRBV10-2|TRBD2|TRBJ2-3|-
CASSQLAGVSDTQYF
TGCGCCAGCAGTCAACTAGCGGGGGTATCAGATACGCAGTATTTT
>TRBV29-1|-|TRBJ2-1|-
CSSRPSRLYNEQFF
TGCAGCTCCAGACCCTCACGACTATACAATGAGCAGTTCTTC
>TRBV5-1|TRBD1|TRBJ2-2|-
CASSLVGQGAASNTGELFF
TGCGCCAGCAGCTTGGTGGGACAGGGGGCTGCCTCGAACACCGGGGAGCTGTTTTTT
>TRBV7-2|-|TRBJ2-3|-
CASSLDPRVTRGDTQYF
TGTGCCAGCAGCTTAGACCCCCGGGTTACCCGTGGAGATACGCAGTATTTT
>TRBV5-5|-|TRBJ1-1|once
CASRKNTGGNTEAFF
TGTGCCAGCAGAAAAAACACGGGAGGGAACACTGAAGCTTTCTTT